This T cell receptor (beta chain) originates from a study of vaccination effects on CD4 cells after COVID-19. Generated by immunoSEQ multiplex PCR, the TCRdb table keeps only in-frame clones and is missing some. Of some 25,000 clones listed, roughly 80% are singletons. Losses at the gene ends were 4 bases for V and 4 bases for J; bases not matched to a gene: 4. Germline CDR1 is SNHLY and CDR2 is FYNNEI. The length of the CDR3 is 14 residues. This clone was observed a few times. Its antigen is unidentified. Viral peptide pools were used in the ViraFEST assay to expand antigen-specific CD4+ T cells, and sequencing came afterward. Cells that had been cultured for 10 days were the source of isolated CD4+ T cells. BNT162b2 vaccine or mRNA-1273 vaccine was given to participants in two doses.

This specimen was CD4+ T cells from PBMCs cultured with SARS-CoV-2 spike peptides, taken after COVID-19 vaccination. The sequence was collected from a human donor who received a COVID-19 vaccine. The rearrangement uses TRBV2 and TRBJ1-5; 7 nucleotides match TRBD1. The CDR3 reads CASSGTGWNQPQHF. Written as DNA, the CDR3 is TGTGCCAGCAGTGGGACAGGTTGGAATCAGCCCCAGCATTTT.